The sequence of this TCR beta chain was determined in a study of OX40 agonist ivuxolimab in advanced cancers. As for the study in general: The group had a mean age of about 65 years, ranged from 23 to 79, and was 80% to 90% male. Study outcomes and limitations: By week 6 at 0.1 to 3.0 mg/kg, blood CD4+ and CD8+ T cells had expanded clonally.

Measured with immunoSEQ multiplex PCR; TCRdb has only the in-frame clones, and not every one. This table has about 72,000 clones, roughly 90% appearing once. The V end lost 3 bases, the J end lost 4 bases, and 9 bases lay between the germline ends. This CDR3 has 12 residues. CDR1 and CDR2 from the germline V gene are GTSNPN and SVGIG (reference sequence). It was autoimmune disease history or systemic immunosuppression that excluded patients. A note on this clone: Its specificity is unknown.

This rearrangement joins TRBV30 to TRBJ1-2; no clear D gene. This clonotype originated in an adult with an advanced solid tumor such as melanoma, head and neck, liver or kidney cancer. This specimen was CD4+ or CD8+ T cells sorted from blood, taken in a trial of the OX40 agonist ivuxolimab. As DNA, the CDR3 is TGTGCCTGGAGCGCCAGGACCTATGGCTACACCTTC. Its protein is CAWSARTYGYTF.